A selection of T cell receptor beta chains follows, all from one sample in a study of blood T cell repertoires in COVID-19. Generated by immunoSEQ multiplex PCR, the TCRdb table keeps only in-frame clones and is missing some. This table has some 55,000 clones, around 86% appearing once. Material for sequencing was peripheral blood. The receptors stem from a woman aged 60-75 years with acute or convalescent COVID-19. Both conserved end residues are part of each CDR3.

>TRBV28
CASSSLNTGELFF
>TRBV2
CASKVGGPSEQFF
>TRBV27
CASSSWGGGQETQYF
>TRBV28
CASSSRQATDTQYF
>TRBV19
CASSTRQGLNSPLHF
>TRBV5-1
CASSWRGPNLNEQFF
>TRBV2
CASSRLAGGRDTQYF
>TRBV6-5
CASKLAGGNEQYF
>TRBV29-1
CSATPAANEQFF
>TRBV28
CASSFHRGNQPQHF